The T cell receptor beta chain described here comes from a study of blood T cell repertoires in COVID-19. In the authors' workflow: Cell counts per sample came from amplifying reference gene primers. The protocol was immunoSEQ multiplex PCR, while the TCRdb copy is restricted to in-frame clones and leaves out a portion. V, J and clone size are those of that table, while D and trimming were read from the DNA. The data hold approximately 42,000 clones, with 76% observed a single time. Trimming shortened V by 5 bases and J by 6 bases, and 11 bases separated the two germline ends. Per the germline V gene, CDR1 is KGHSH and CDR2 is LQKENI. The CDR3 length is 13 residues. This clone was seen a handful of times.

The sequence came from a man older than 75 with acute or convalescent COVID-19. The sequenced sample consisted of peripheral blood. The rearrangement links TRBV18 to TRBJ2-1; tentative D call: TRBD2 (6 bases). CDR3 protein: CASSWDSLNEQFF. The CDR3 DNA reads as TGTGCCAGCTCATGGGACTCCCTCAATGAGCAGTTCTTC.